This TCR beta chain comes out of a study of blood T cell repertoires in COVID-19. About the study: The United States, Italy and Spain were the sources of the acute and convalescent COVID-19 samples. From T cells, B-cell-depleted T cells, or PBMCs came the material, which was cDNA or gDNA.

Original analysis: Reference gene primer amplification gave estimated nucleated cell counts. Assay used: immunoSEQ multiplex PCR; TCRdb lists only in-frame clones, some missing. Clone size and the V and J calls come from that table; the DNA yielded D and trimming. This table holds 120,000 to 150,000 clones, around 84% found once. Trimming at V came to 0 bases and at J to 8 bases, leaving 8 bases not matched to a gene. The V gene's germline CDR1 is LNHDA and CDR2 SQIVND (reference sequence). The CDR3 sequence is 16 residues long. This receptor was obtained from a human donor in a cohort sampled during active COVID-19. This chain links TRBV19 with TRBJ2-1; 9 nucleotides agree with TRBD1. The sequenced material came from peripheral blood. CDR3 nucleotides: TGTGCCAGTAGTATAGACTTAGGGACAGGGTACGATGAGCAGTTCTTC. It encodes CASSIDLGTGYDEQFF.